These T cell receptor beta chains were read from a single sample in a study of patients and donors after allogeneic stem cell transplantation. Via MiXCR, TCRdb re-called the RT-PCR reads, giving one row per CDR3 protein. Among about a million distinct CDR3 sequences listed, more than 15% were seen once. Sequenced sample: blood, either unsorted or a sorted T cell fraction (not recorded which). The origin of the receptors is a human donor who was either an allogeneic HSCT recipient or a stem cell or donor lymphocyte infusion donor (not recorded which). It is not recorded whose cells these are; they may come from a transplant donor. Each CDR3 is given with its conserved first and last residue. The order of the fields is clone size, V gene, J gene, D gene, CDR3 DNA, CDR3 protein. D genes are given only for firm matches. The size entry is marked missing in some rows and otherwise reads once, few, many or a size class.

size: few
V: TRBV5-1
J: TRBJ2-7
D: TRBD2
DNA: TGCGCCAGCAGCCCCCAGGGGACTAGCGGGACCTACGAGCAGTACTTC
CDR3: CASSPQGTSGTYEQYF

size: many
V: TRBV6-5
J: TRBJ2-7
D: -
DNA: TGTGCCAGCAGTTACTCTCGGGGCTACGAGCAGTACTTC
CDR3: CASSYSRGYEQYF

size: -
V: TRBV6-1
J: TRBJ1-2
D: -
DNA: TGTGCCAGCAGCGACATCGACGGGGACGGGGACTATGGCTACACCTTC
CDR3: CASSDIDGDGDYGYTF

size: few
V: TRBV5-1
J: TRBJ2-3
D: TRBD2
DNA: TGCGCCAGCAGCCCGGGAGGGCGGGTCACAGATACGCAGTATTTT
CDR3: CASSPGGRVTDTQYF

size: few
V: TRBV6-1
J: TRBJ1-3
D: -
DNA: TGTGCCAGCAGGGACCTACAGGGTTCGGGAAACACCATATATTTT
CDR3: CASRDLQGSGNTIYF

size: few
V: TRBV5-1
J: TRBJ2-6
D: TRBD1
DNA: TGCGCCAGCAGCGTGTTACCGGGACAGGGGACCTCTGGGGCCAACGTCCTGACTTTC
CDR3: CASSVLPGQGTSGANVLTF

size: -
V: TRBV15
J: TRBJ2-1
D: TRBD2
DNA: TGTGCCACCCATCTCGGCGGGGGGGCCAGGGAGCAGTTCTTC
CDR3: CATHLGGGAREQFF

size: -
V: TRBV11-2
J: TRBJ1-3
D: -
DNA: TGTGCCAGCAGAGGGATCCCGGGATCTGGAAACACCATATATTTT
CDR3: CASRGIPGSGNTIYF

size: -
V: TRBV7-9
J: TRBJ2-5
D: TRBD1
DNA: TGTGCCAGCAGCTTCGCCGGGACAGGCAAAAAAGAGACCCAGTACTTC
CDR3: CASSFAGTGKKETQYF

size: -
V: TRBV5-1
J: TRBJ1-1
D: TRBD1
DNA: TGCGCCAGCACCAGAATCACACCGACAGGGGGTGGGACTGAAGCTTTCTTT
CDR3: CASTRITPTGGGTEAFF

size: -
V: TRBV9
J: TRBJ2-3
D: TRBD2
DNA: TGTGCCAGCAGCGAATCACCCGGGACTAGCGTAGATACGCAGTATTTT
CDR3: CASSESPGTSVDTQYF

size: -
V: TRBV6-5
J: TRBJ1-1
D: -
DNA: TGTGCCAGCAGTTTCGGGCGGGGTGGCACTGAAGCTTTCTTT
CDR3: CASSFGRGGTEAFF

size: few
V: TRBV24-1
J: TRBJ2-2
D: -
DNA: TGTGCCACCAGTGGCGCAAACACCGGGGAGCTGTTTTTT
CDR3: CATSGANTGELFF

size: -
V: TRBV20-1
J: TRBJ2-5
D: -
DNA: TGCAGTGCTAGAGAGCGTCAGACCCAGTACTTC
CDR3: CSARERQTQYF

size: -
V: TRBV5-1
J: TRBJ1-1
D: -
DNA: TGCGCCAGCAGCTTGGTGTATCGTAGGGGGGCGCATGGTGAAGCTTTCTTT
CDR3: CASSLVYRRGAHGEAFF

size: few
V: TRBV4-1
J: TRBJ1-5
D: -
DNA: TGCGCCAGCAGCCAAGGACGGTCTTGGAATCAGCCCCAGCATTTT
CDR3: CASSQGRSWNQPQHF

size: -
V: TRBV7-9
J: TRBJ2-7
D: TRBD2
DNA: TGTGCCAGCAGCTTCCCCAGGCGGGTAGCGGGAGAGTACGAGCAGTACTTC
CDR3: CASSFPRRVAGEYEQYF

size: few
V: TRBV29-1
J: TRBJ2-1
D: -
DNA: TGCAGCGTCGAAAACAGGAACAATGAGCAGTTCTTC
CDR3: CSVENRNNEQFF

size: -
V: TRBV27
J: TRBJ1-1
D: TRBD1
DNA: TGTGCCAGCAGTTTTGTGGGGCAGGGGGACATGAACACTGAAGCTTTCTTT
CDR3: CASSFVGQGDMNTEAFF

size: -
V: TRBV4-1
J: TRBJ2-7
D: -
DNA: TGCGCCAGCAGCCAATCGACCGGGACTCTCTCCTACGAGCAGTACTTC
CDR3: CASSQSTGTLSYEQYF

size: -
V: TRBV7-9
J: TRBJ1-3
D: TRBD1
DNA: TGTGCTATCACCGGGACAGGGGCACCTGGAAACACCATATATTTT
CDR3: CAITGTGAPGNTIYF

size: few
V: TRBV11-2
J: TRBJ1-6
D: -
DNA: TGTGCCAGCAGCTTAAGGCGGACCTATAATTCACCCCTCCACTTT
CDR3: CASSLRRTYNSPLHF

size: once
V: TRBV2
J: TRBJ2-3
D: -
DNA: TGTGCCAGCAGTGAGATTCGAGTTGACACAGATACGCAGTATTTT
CDR3: CASSEIRVDTDTQYF

size: -
V: TRBV29-1
J: TRBJ2-3
D: -
DNA: TGCAGCGTTGGGGAGGTCACAGATACGCAGTATTTT
CDR3: CSVGEVTDTQYF

size: -
V: TRBV12-3/TRBV12-4
J: TRBJ1-2
D: TRBD1
DNA: TGTGCCAGCAGTTGGAAGGGACAGTTCTATGGCTACACCTTC
CDR3: CASSWKGQFYGYTF

size: -
V: TRBV19
J: TRBJ1-1
D: -
DNA: TGTGCCACCCACAGCGAGAGTAATTACATGAACACTGAAGCTTTCTTT
CDR3: CATHSESNYMNTEAFF

size: few
V: TRBV4-1
J: TRBJ2-5
D: -
DNA: TGCGCCAGCAGCCAAGATCTGCGACCTGAAGAGACCCAGTACTTC
CDR3: CASSQDLRPEETQYF

size: many
V: TRBV12-3/TRBV12-4
J: TRBJ1-2
D: -
DNA: TGTGCCAGCAGTTTAGCGAGTAACTATGGCTACACCTTC
CDR3: CASSLASNYGYTF

size: many
V: TRBV11-1
J: TRBJ2-7
D: TRBD1
DNA: TGTGCCAGCAGCTCGGACAGGGCCTACGAGCAGTACTTC
CDR3: CASSSDRAYEQYF

size: -
V: TRBV6-2/TRBV6-3
J: TRBJ2-4
D: -
DNA: TGTGCCAGCAGCCCGGGACTGCAACTAGCCAAAAACATTCAGTACTTC
CDR3: CASSPGLQLAKNIQYF

size: -
V: TRBV19
J: TRBJ1-1
D: -
DNA: TGTGCCAGTAGAGGCAGCCGGGGAACTGAAGCTTTCTTT
CDR3: CASRGSRGTEAFF

size: few
V: TRBV27
J: TRBJ1-2
D: -
DNA: TGTGCCAGCAGTTTACCCGCCGGGGTAGGCTACACCTTC
CDR3: CASSLPAGVGYTF

size: once
V: TRBV6-2/TRBV6-3
J: TRBJ2-1
D: TRBD2
DNA: TGTGCCAGCAGTCGGGGGGGGATTTCAGAGCAGTTCTTC
CDR3: CASSRGGISEQFF

size: -
V: TRBV2
J: TRBJ2-5
D: -
DNA: TGTGCCAGCACTCCCGCCACTCAGACAGAGACCCAGTACTTC
CDR3: CASTPATQTETQYF

size: -
V: TRBV30
J: TRBJ2-7
D: -
DNA: TGTGCCTGGAGTGTATTTGTGCGGGTAAACGAGCAGTACTTC
CDR3: CAWSVFVRVNEQYF

size: many
V: TRBV12-3/TRBV12-4
J: TRBJ1-5
D: -
DNA: TGTGCCAGCAAGGGGGACCCTAGCAATCAGCCCCAGCATTTT
CDR3: CASKGDPSNQPQHF

size: -
V: TRBV20-1
J: TRBJ2-4
D: -
DNA: TGCAGTGTCCAGACAGCCAGCCTAGCCAAAAACATTCAGTACTTC
CDR3: CSVQTASLAKNIQYF

size: -
V: TRBV6-2/TRBV6-3
J: TRBJ1-5
D: TRBD1
DNA: TGTGCCAGCAGCTTTGACAGGGGCCAATTTTATAGCAATCAGCCCCAGCATTTT
CDR3: CASSFDRGQFYSNQPQHF

size: -
V: TRBV5-6
J: TRBJ1-2
D: TRBD1
DNA: TGTGCCAGCAGCCCCGAGAGGTGGGGACAGCAAGAGGGGGGCTACACCTTC
CDR3: CASSPERWGQQEGGYTF

size: -
V: TRBV15
J: TRBJ2-7
D: -
DNA: TGTGCCACCAGCAGAGCCGGAGCATACCTCGAGGGCGAGCAGTACTTC
CDR3: CATSRAGAYLEGEQYF

size: -
V: TRBV5-1
J: TRBJ2-3
D: TRBD2
DNA: TGCGCCAGCAGCTCCACCGGGACTAGCGGGAGTATGGATACGCAGTATTTT
CDR3: CASSSTGTSGSMDTQYF

size: few
V: TRBV18
J: TRBJ2-7
D: -
DNA: TGTGCCAGCTCACCAGCGGGAAGGGTCTACGAGCAGTACTTC
CDR3: CASSPAGRVYEQYF

size: -
V: TRBV4-2
J: TRBJ2-1
D: TRBD2
DNA: TGTGCCAGCAGCCAAGCTCACTCCGCGGCTAGCGGGGGCAATGAGCAGTTCTTC
CDR3: CASSQAHSAASGGNEQFF

size: many
V: TRBV5-1
J: TRBJ2-7
D: TRBD2
DNA: TGCGCCAGCAGCTTGGGACTAGCGGGCCCGGAAGGGGAGCAGTACTTC
CDR3: CASSLGLAGPEGEQYF

size: -
V: TRBV7-9
J: TRBJ1-5
D: -
DNA: TGTGCCAGCAGCGTAACGGGACCGACTGACAATCAGCCCCAGCATTTT
CDR3: CASSVTGPTDNQPQHF

size: -
V: TRBV10-3
J: TRBJ2-3
D: TRBD2
DNA: TGTGCCTTCACCGGGACTAGCGTCACAGATACGCAGTATTTT
CDR3: CAFTGTSVTDTQYF

size: -
V: TRBV5-1
J: TRBJ2-1
D: TRBD2
DNA: TGCGCCAGCAGCCCCGGAAAACGGGAGGGCTTCATCCACAATGAGCAGTTCTTC
CDR3: CASSPGKREGFIHNEQFF

size: few
V: TRBV6-1
J: TRBJ2-6
D: -
DNA: TGTGCCAGCAGATTTCAGACAGGACGCTCTGGGGCCAACGTCCTGACTTTC
CDR3: CASRFQTGRSGANVLTF

size: few
V: TRBV20-1
J: TRBJ2-1
D: -
DNA: TGCAGTGCTCTCACGGGCCTCACCCCCTACAATGAGCAGTTCTTC
CDR3: CSALTGLTPYNEQFF

size: -
V: TRBV7-8
J: TRBJ1-5
D: TRBD1
DNA: TGTGCCAGCAGCCCGACAAATGACAGGGCGCACTATCAGCCCCAGCATTTT
CDR3: CASSPTNDRAHYQPQHF

size: -
V: TRBV15
J: TRBJ1-2
D: -
DNA: TGTGCCACCAGCAGAGAATGGGAGGACTATGGCTACACCTTC
CDR3: CATSREWEDYGYTF

size: few
V: TRBV7-9
J: TRBJ2-1
D: -
DNA: TGTGCCAGCAGCCCCGCCCCCGGGTTATACAATGAGCAGTTCTTC
CDR3: CASSPAPGLYNEQFF

size: -
V: TRBV7-2
J: TRBJ1-6
D: -
DNA: TGTGCCAGCACTCAGGGGTTGGGTTCACCCCTCCACTTT
CDR3: CASTQGLGSPLHF

size: -
V: TRBV6-5
J: TRBJ2-2
D: -
DNA: TGTGCCAGCAGTTACGAGAGGGCCACCGGGGAGCTGTTTTTT
CDR3: CASSYERATGELFF

size: -
V: TRBV12-5
J: TRBJ1-1
D: -
DNA: TGTGCTAGTGGTTTGGGACGGGGCACTGAAGCTTTCTTT
CDR3: CASGLGRGTEAFF

size: few
V: TRBV5-1
J: TRBJ2-3
D: -
DNA: TGCGCCAGCAGCTTCATCAGGCGGGCTCCTTCAAGCACAGATACGCAGTATTTT
CDR3: CASSFIRRAPSSTDTQYF

size: few
V: TRBV9
J: TRBJ2-1
D: TRBD2
DNA: TGTGCCAGTAGCGGAGCGGGGTTCAATGAGCAGTTCTTC
CDR3: CASSGAGFNEQFF

size: -
V: TRBV11-1
J: TRBJ2-3
D: TRBD2
DNA: TGTGCCAGCACCGAAACTAGCGGAAGAGGCACAGATACGCAGTATTTT
CDR3: CASTETSGRGTDTQYF

size: -
V: TRBV7-9
J: TRBJ2-1
D: TRBD2
DNA: TGTGCCAGCAGCCGGTACCCTCTTAGCGGGGGACACAATGAGCAGTTCTTC
CDR3: CASSRYPLSGGHNEQFF